Following are 12 T cell receptor beta chains from one sample sequenced in a study of Ad26.COV2.S vaccination and SARS-CoV-2 variants. Method: immunoSEQ multiplex PCR; TCRdb's copy keeps in-frame clones and lacks some. The repertoire holds about 350,000 clones, approximately 90% seen once, with approximately 5% in the top ten. Specified treatment: some 19 received Ad26.COV2.S at low or high dose, single or two shots; several received placebo; per-sample allocation not given. Samples came from day 63 after the first vaccine or placebo injection. The sample consisted of peripheral blood, taken in a trial of Ad26.COV2.S vaccine versus placebo. The origin of the receptors is a person aged 18 to 59 who received the Ad26.COV2.S COVID-19 vaccine or a placebo.

This rearrangement joins TRBV18 to TRBJ2-7, with D maybe TRBD1 (6 bases). The V gene's germline CDR1 is KGHSH and CDR2 LQKENI. V lost 1 base and J lost 4, with 14 bases in between. The CDR3 length is 15 residues. The CDR3 DNA is TGTGCCAGCTCACCACGAGGGACAATACTTTACGAGCAGTACTTC. It translates to CASSPRGTILYEQYF.

This sequence joins TRBV18 and TRBJ1-5; TRBD1 agrees at 7 bases. The CDR3 totals 14 residues. Germline V gene sequence: CDR1 KGHSH, CDR2 LQKENI. J was trimmed by 4 bases and V by 3 bases; bases with no gene match: 3. CDR3 coding DNA: TGTGCCAGCTCACCCGGACAGGAAAATCAGCCCCAGCATTTT. This codes for CASSPGQENQPQHF. The variable domain in full, completed from reference TRBV18 and TRBJ1-5, reads NAGVMQNPRHLVRRRGQEARLRCSPMKGHSHVYWYRQLPEEGLKFMVYLQKENIIDESGMPKERFSAEFPKEGPSILRIQQVVRGDSAAYFCASSPGQENQPQHFGDGTRLSIL.

The V gene is TRBV28, the J gene TRBJ1-5; a weak D match, TRBD1 (5 bases). This CDR3 has 14 amino acids. The germline CDR1 and CDR2 sequences are MDHEN and SYDVKM. The V end was cut by 2 bases, the J end by 2 bases, with 7 bases between. In DNA, the CDR3 is TGTGCCAGCAGTTTAGGACACCGCAATCAGCCCCAGCATTTT. Protein product: CASSLGHRNQPQHF. Variable domain in full (rest from reference TRBV28 and TRBJ1-5): DVKVTQSSRYLVKRTGEKVFLECVQDMDHENMFWYRQDPGLGLRLIYFSYDVKMKEKGDIPEGYSVSREKKERFSLILESASTNQTSMYLCASSLGHRNQPQHFGDGTRLSIL.

The V call is TRBV19, the J call TRBJ1-2; 9 bases map to TRBD1. V lost 3 bases to trimming and J lost 7 bases; unmatched junction nucleotides: 9. Germline CDR1 LNHDA, CDR2 SQIVND (reference sequence). The CDR3 extends over 15 amino acids. The CDR3 region is CASSIPGTGPPGYTF. The CDR3 DNA reads as TGTGCCAGTAGTATCCCCGGGACAGGGCCCCCTGGCTACACCTTC.

The chain links TRBV4-3 to TRBJ1-5; D is unresolved. The CDR3 length is 13 residues. V was trimmed by 1 base and J by 13 bases, leaving 14 bases between them. Germline loops: CDR1 LGHNA, CDR2 YSLEER. CDR3 loop: CASSQGPGSEQHF. The DNA for the CDR3 is TGCGCCAGCAGCCAAGGCCCGGGGTCGGAGCAGCATTTT.

The J gene is TRBJ2-7, the V gene TRBV19; 10 nucleotides match TRBD1. The CDR3 sequence is 15 residues long. V dropped 1 base and J dropped 2; count of bases not matched to a gene: 2. CDR1 is LNHDA and CDR2 is SQIVND in the germline V gene (reference sequence). CDR3: CASSIVGQGAYEQYF. CDR3 nucleotides: TGTGCCAGTAGTATAGTTGGACAGGGGGCCTACGAGCAGTACTTC.

The rearrangement uses TRBV30 and TRBJ1-2; 8 bases are shared with TRBD1. This CDR3 has 13 amino acids. The junction had 4 bases not matched to a gene; V was cut back by 2 bases and J by 5 bases. CDR1 and CDR2 from the germline V gene are GTSNPN and SVGIG (reference sequence). CDR3 loop: CAWSRDRIYGYTF. The CDR3 DNA reads as TGTGCCTGGAGTCGGGACAGGATTTATGGCTACACCTTC.

The chain employs TRBV5-1 and TRBJ2-7; TRBD1 matches at 7 bases. There are 16 residues in the CDR3. The V gene end was trimmed by 1 base and the J gene end by 2 bases; junction bases not matched to a gene: 9. Germline V gene lookup returns CDR1 SGHRS and CDR2 YFSETQ. CDR3 DNA sequence: TGCGCCAGCAGCTTGAGGGCGACAGGGTCGGCCTACGAGCAGTACTTC. Its translation is CASSLRATGSAYEQYF.

Only one count was recorded for this clone. The rearrangement joins TRBV19 to TRBJ1-1; the D is unclear. CDR3 length equals 14 residues. From germline, CDR1 is LNHDA and CDR2 SQIVND (reference sequence). V lost 4 bases to trimming and J lost 2 bases, with 11 bases between them. CDR3 nucleotide sequence: TGTGCCAGTAGTAATCGGGGAACTAACACTGAAGCTTTCTTT. It yields the protein CASSNRGTNTEAFF.

This chain uses TRBV5-4 with TRBJ1-1; D uncertain. Germline CDR1 SGHNT, CDR2 YYREEE (reference sequence). With 5 bases removed from V and 1 base from J, the gap between germline ends came to 9 bases. CDR3 length: 13 amino acids. CDR3 nucleotide sequence: TGTGCCAGCAGGCGAGAACAGAACACTGAAGCTTTCTTT. Encoded protein: CASRREQNTEAFF.

This chain links TRBV29-1 with TRBJ2-1; 9 bases line up with TRBD1. The V gene end was trimmed by 7 bases and the J gene end by 7 bases; junction bases not matched to a gene: 8. Germline V lookup: CDR1 SQVTM, CDR2 ANQGSEA. This CDR3 is built from 13 residues. The CDR3 protein is CSARTGVWNEQFF. For the CDR3, the DNA is TGCAGCGCACGGACAGGGGTTTGGAATGAGCAGTTCTTC.

The rearrangement uses TRBV5-4 and TRBJ2-5, with 7 nucleotides matching TRBD1. The germline V gene encodes CDR1 SGHNT and CDR2 YYREEE (reference sequence). The V gene end was trimmed by 4 bases and the J gene end by 2 bases; junction bases not matched to a gene: 11. The CDR3 sequence is 16 residues long. The CDR3 is CASSIGRGREQETQYF. CDR3 bases: TGTGCCAGCAGCATCGGTAGGGGGCGAGAGCAAGAGACCCAGTACTTC.